These 13 T cell receptor beta chains were all obtained from the same sample, sequenced in a study of cytomegalovirus exposure and HLA in healthy donors (dated by TCRdb to 2017 to 2019). Libraries were prepared through the immunoSEQ multiplex PCR assay. A mixture of 60 forward primers for TCR Vbeta segments and 13 reverse primers for TCR Jbeta segments was used in the multiplex PCR. Here the immuneACCESS table is served through TCRdb, limited to in-frame sequences with V and J called. Missing clones are a known gap in these copies; in checked studies unresolved V genes cover under half, and the rest lacks a known reason. Recorded for this sample are about 95,000 clones; approximately 80% of them occurred a single time. Roughly 3.4% of the sample belongs to the ten largest clones. The sample was PBMCs. All receptors come from a man under 40 in good health and CMV-seropositive.

The CDR3 here is CSGSGSTDTQYF. CDR3 DNA sequence: TGCAGCGGTAGCGGGAGCACAGATACGCAGTATTTT. The chain couples TRBV29-1 to TRBJ2-3; 7 bases agree with TRBD2. Unmatched junction bases numbered 1, after V lost 7 bases and J lost 0 bases. This CDR3 is built from 12 residues. Germline V gene data show CDR1 as SQVTM and CDR2 as ANQGSEA.

The chain links TRBV11-3 to TRBJ1-1; D is possibly TRBD1 (5 bases). This CDR3 spans 14 amino acids. The V gene's germline CDR1 is SGHNT and CDR2 YENEEA. Trimming shortened V by 5 bases and J by 8 bases, and 18 bases separated the two germline ends. The CDR3 here is CASSPTAVASEAFF. The CDR3 DNA reads as TGTGCCAGCAGCCCGACAGCAGTGGCTTCGGAAGCTTTCTTT. Supplemented by reference TRBV11-3 and TRBJ1-1, the full variable domain reads EAGVVQSPRYKIIEKKQPVAFWCNPISGHNTLYWYLQNLGQGPELLIRYENEEAVDDSQLPKDRFSAERLKGVDSTLKIQPAELGDSAVYLCASSPTAVASEAFFGQGTRLTVV.

As regards this clone: It differs at one base from a far larger clone, so likely a read error. Other DNA sequences in this specimen translate into the identical CDR3. The CDR3 coding sequence is TGTGCCAGCAGCCAAGACTTTTCTGGGGCCAACGTCCTGACTTTC. It translates to CASSQDFSGANVLTF. This chain links TRBV5-4 with TRBJ2-6; no reliable D call. With 4 bases removed from V and 1 base from J, the gap between germline ends came to 9 bases. CDR1 is SGHNT, CDR2 YYREEE, per germline (reference sequence). This CDR3 region has 15 residues.

The V call is TRBV4-1, the J call TRBJ2-5, with TRBD2 as a possible D gene (6 bases). The J call is uncertain, as TRBJ2-7 better fits the DNA end. Looked up from germline, CDR1 is MGHRA and CDR2 is YSYEKL. CDR3 length: 16 amino acids. In DNA, the CDR3 is TGCGCCAGCAGCGGGAGAGTCGGGGGAGAGCGGTACGAGCAGTACTTC. Amino acids: CASSGRVGGERYEQYF.

The rearrangement uses TRBV5-8 and TRBJ2-7; 14 nucleotides align to TRBD2. V gave up 0 bases and J gave up 13 bases; unmatched junction bases: 12. Germline CDR1 and CDR2: SGHTS and YDEGEE. The CDR3 totals 16 residues. In nucleotides, the CDR3 is TGTGCCAGCAGCTTGGGGCCGGGACTAGCGGGAGTTCGACTATACTTC. Translated: CASSLGPGLAGVRLYF.

This rearrangement joins TRBV7-2 to TRBJ2-3; the D gene is possibly TRBD1 (6 bases). Looked up from germline, CDR1 is SGHTA and CDR2 is FQGNSA. CDR3 length: 17 residues. Trimming pared 5 bases from V and 2 bases from J, leaving 20 bases between. The CDR3 loop is CASSIRVTGPVTDTQYF. CDR3 in DNA: TGTGCCAGCAGCATCCGGGTCACAGGGCCTGTCACAGATACGCAGTATTTT.

The rearrangement joins TRBV18 to TRBJ1-3; 7 nucleotides align to TRBD1. Per the germline V gene, CDR1 is KGHSH and CDR2 is LQKENI. The trim removed 3 bases at V and 0 bases at J, leaving 5 bases unmatched. The CDR3 is 16 residues long. The chain's CDR3 is CASSPGQLNSGNTIYF. Here the CDR3 DNA reads TGTGCCAGCTCACCGGGACAGCTAAACTCTGGAAACACCATATATTTT.

This clone was seen just once. The rearrangement links TRBV30 to TRBJ2-2, with 8 bases matching TRBD1. Germline V gene sequence: CDR1 GTSNPN, CDR2 SVGIG (reference sequence). V trimming: 3 bases; J trimming: 4 bases; junction bases outside the gene matches: 7. This CDR3 has 15 residues. CDR3 amino acids: CAWRSRQGPTGELFF. The CDR3 bases are TGTGCCTGGAGATCAAGACAGGGGCCCACCGGGGAGCTGTTTTTT. Full variable domain (remainder filled in from reference TRBV30 and TRBJ2-2): SQTIHQWPATLVQPVGSPLSLECTVEGTSNPNLYWYRQAAGRGLQLLFYSVGIGQISSEVPQNLSASRPQDRQFILSSKKLLLSDSGFYLCAWRSRQGPTGELFFGEGSRLTVL.

This clone was observed once. The rearrangement uses TRBV6-1 and TRBJ1-1; D ambiguous. CDR1 is MNHNS and CDR2 is SASEGT in the germline V gene. Trimming left V 3 bases short and J 1 base short, with 6 bases between. This CDR3 has 13 amino acids. CDR3 loop: CASSDSGNTEAFF. The CDR3 DNA reads TGTGCCAGCAGTGATTCAGGGAACACTGAAGCTTTCTTT.

This chain joins TRBV6-5 and TRBJ2-1; D possibly corresponds to TRBD1 (6 bases). The CDR3 is 15 amino acids. The V end was cut by 2 bases, the J end by 4 bases, with 12 bases between. Germline V lookup: CDR1 MNHEY, CDR2 SVGAGI. CDR3 loop: CASSYQGLLYNEQFF. CDR3 nucleotides: TGTGCCAGCAGTTACCAGGGGCTCCTTTACAATGAGCAGTTCTTC.

Note on this clone: The sample has other DNA sequences that encode this CDR3 too. CDR3 residues: CASSLGTSGYEQYF. The CDR3 DNA reads as TGCGCCAGCAGCTTGGGGACTAGCGGCTACGAGCAGTACTTC. V is TRBV5-1 and J is TRBJ2-5; TRBD2 matches at 10 bases. With the DNA end fitting TRBJ2-7 better, the J assignment may be wrong. The length of the CDR3 is 14 residues. Germline CDR1 is SGHRS and CDR2 is YFSETQ.

The chain links TRBV2 to TRBJ2-3; 7 nucleotides align to TRBD2. This CDR3 is built from 14 residues. Germline CDR1 SNHLY, CDR2 FYNNEI. V lost 8 bases and J lost 9; bases outside the gene matches: 14. As DNA, the CDR3 is TGTGCCAGCCGGATAGGAAGCGGGATGCAAACGCAGTATTTT. Translating it yields CASRIGSGMQTQYF.

The chain recombines TRBV11-2 with TRBJ2-3; tentatively, D is TRBD2 (6 bases). CDR1 and CDR2 (germline): SGHAT, FQNNGV. The ends were cut back, 1 base at V and 7 bases at J, with 12 bases in the middle. This CDR3 has 14 amino acids. CDR3 coding DNA: TGTGCCAGCAGCTTAGGTGGTAGCGGCAATACGCAGTATTTT. Translation gives CASSLGGSGNTQYF.